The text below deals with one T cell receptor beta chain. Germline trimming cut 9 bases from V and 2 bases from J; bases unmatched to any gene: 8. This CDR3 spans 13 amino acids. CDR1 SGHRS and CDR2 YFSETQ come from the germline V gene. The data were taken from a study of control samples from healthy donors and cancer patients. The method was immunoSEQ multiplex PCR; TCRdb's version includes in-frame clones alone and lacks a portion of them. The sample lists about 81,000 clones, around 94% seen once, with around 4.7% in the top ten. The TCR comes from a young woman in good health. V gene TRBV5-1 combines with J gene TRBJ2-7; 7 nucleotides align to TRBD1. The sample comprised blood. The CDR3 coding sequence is TGCGCCACACGACAGGGTTCTACCTACGAGCAGTACTTC. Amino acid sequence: CATRQGSTYEQYF.